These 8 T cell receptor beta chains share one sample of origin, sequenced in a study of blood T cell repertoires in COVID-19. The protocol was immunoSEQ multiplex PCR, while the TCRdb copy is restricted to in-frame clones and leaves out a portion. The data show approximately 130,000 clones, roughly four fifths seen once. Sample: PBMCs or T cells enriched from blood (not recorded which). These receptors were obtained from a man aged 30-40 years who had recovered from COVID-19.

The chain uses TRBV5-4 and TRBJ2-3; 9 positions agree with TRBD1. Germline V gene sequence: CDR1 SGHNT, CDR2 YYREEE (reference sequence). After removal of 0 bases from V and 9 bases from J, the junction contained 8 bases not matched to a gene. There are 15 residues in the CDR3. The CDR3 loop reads CASSLDAGQGLTQYF. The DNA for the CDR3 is TGTGCCAGCAGCTTGGATGCGGGACAGGGTTTGACGCAGTATTTT.

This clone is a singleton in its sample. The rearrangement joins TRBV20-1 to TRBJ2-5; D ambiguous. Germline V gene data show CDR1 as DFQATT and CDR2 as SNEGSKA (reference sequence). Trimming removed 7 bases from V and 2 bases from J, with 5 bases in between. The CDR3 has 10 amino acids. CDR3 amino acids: CSGGQETQYF. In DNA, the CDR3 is TGCAGTGGAGGACAAGAGACCCAGTACTTC.

In DNA form, the CDR3 reads TGTGCCAGCAGCCAACGGGGGAGAAATGAAAAACTGTTTTTT. Translating it yields CASSQRGRNEKLFF. The chain is built from TRBV3-1 (or the pseudogene TRBV3-2) and TRBJ1-4, with D possibly TRBD1 on 5 matching bases. This CDR3 has 14 amino acids. With 2 bases removed from V and 5 bases from J, the gap between germline ends came to 9 bases. The germline CDR1 and CDR2 sequences are LGHDT and YNNKEL (reference sequence).

The CDR3 spells CASSPSGMNTEAFF. CDR3 DNA: TGTGCCAGCAGCCCGTCCGGGATGAACACTGAAGCTTTCTTT. The chain has TRBV11-2 and TRBJ1-1; no definite D call. V was pared by 5 bases and J by 0 bases, with 10 bases between. The CDR3 has 14 amino acids. Germline V CDR1 and CDR2: SGHAT, FQNNGV.

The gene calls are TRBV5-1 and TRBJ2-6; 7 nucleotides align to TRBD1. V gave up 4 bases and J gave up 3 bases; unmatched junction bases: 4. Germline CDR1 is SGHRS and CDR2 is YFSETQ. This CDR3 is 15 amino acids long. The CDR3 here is CASSDRDSGANVLTF. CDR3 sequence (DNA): TGCGCCAGCAGCGACAGGGATAGTGGGGCCAACGTCCTGACTTTC.

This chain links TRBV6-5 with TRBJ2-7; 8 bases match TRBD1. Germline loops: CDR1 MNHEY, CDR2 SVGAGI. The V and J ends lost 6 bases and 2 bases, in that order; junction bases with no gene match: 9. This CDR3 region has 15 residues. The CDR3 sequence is CASSLPPTGAYEQYV. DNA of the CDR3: TGTGCCAGCAGCCTCCCCCCGACAGGGGCCTACGAGCAGTACGTC.

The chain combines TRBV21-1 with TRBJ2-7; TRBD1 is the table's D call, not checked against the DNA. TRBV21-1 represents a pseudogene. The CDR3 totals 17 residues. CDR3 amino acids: CASSTHRRTAIFYEQYF. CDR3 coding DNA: TGTGCCAGCAGCACCCACCGTCGGACAGCTATCTTCTACGAGCAGTACTTC.

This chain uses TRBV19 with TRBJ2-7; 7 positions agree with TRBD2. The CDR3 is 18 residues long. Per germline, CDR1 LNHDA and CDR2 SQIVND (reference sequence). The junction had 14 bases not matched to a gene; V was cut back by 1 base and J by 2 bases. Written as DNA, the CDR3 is TGTGCCAGTAGTATAGCCCCCGGGTTGAGCGGGAAACCCTACGAGCAGTACTTC. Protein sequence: CASSIAPGLSGKPYEQYF.